Listed here are 5 T cell receptor beta chains from one sample, sequenced in a study of CD4 T cell repertoires in COVID-19. Assay: immunoSEQ multiplex PCR; the TCRdb copy retains only in-frame clones and omits some. The sample comprises fewer than 25,000 clones, roughly 93% of which are singletons, and 0.65% to 0.8% rests with the top ten. The memory T cells were sequenced right after ex vivo isolation, without culture. Sample: circulating follicular helper CD4+ T cells (cTfh) from blood, taken before the COVID-19 pandemic. All receptors come from a human donor who had COVID-19.

V and J are TRBV19 and TRBJ1-3; D is undetermined. The CDR3 is made up of 14 amino acids. V lost 10 bases and J 3 bases, leaving 16 bases between the germline ends. Germline V gene sequence: CDR1 LNHDA, CDR2 SQIVND (reference sequence). CDR3 nucleotides: TGTGCCACCTCTTGGGCAGGCAATGGAAACACCATATATTTT. Encoded protein: CATSWAGNGNTIYF. The complete variable domain, with remaining parts taken from reference TRBV19 and TRBJ1-3, reads DGGITQSPKYLFRKEGQNVTLSCEQNLNHDAMYWYRQDPGQGLRLIYYSQIVNDFQKGDIAEGYSVSREKKESFPLTVTSAQKNPTAFYLCATSWAGNGNTIYFGEGSWLTVV.

The V and J genes are TRBV29-1 and TRBJ2-6, with D possibly TRBD2 on 5 matching bases. Germline V gene data show CDR1 as SQVTM and CDR2 as ANQGSEA. Trimming pared 7 bases from V and 0 bases from J, leaving 10 bases between. The CDR3 is made up of 14 amino acids. Here the CDR3 reads CSALGSSGANVLTF. The CDR3 nucleotides read TGCAGCGCTCTAGGGAGCTCTGGGGCCAACGTCCTGACTTTC.

The rearrangement links TRBV11-2 to TRBJ2-3, with 9 positions matching TRBD1. CDR3 length: 16 residues. With 6 bases clipped from V and 0 bases from J, the junction kept 7 bases outside the gene matches. The germline CDR1 and CDR2 sequences are SGHAT and FQNNGV. The CDR3 is CASSRQGVSSTDTQYF. CDR3 DNA: TGTGCCAGCAGTCGACAGGGGGTTTCTAGCACAGATACGCAGTATTTT.

The rearrangement joins TRBV5-8 to TRBJ2-6; 7 bases fit TRBD1. The CDR3 extends over 15 amino acids. V trimming: 3 bases; J trimming: 4 bases; junction bases outside the gene matches: 4. Germline CDR1 reads SGHTS; CDR2 reads YDEGEE. CDR3 amino acids: CASSSTGDGANVLTF. CDR3 coding DNA: TGTGCCAGCAGCTCCACAGGGGACGGGGCCAACGTCCTGACTTTC. Using reference TRBV5-8 and TRBJ2-6 for the parts outside the CDR3, the full variable domain is EAGVTQSPTHLIKTRGQQATLRCSPISGHTSVYWYQQALGLGLQFLLWYDEGEERNRGNFPPRFSGRQFPNYSSELNVNALELEDSALYLCASSSTGDGANVLTFGAGSRLTVL.

This chain uses TRBV5-5 with TRBJ2-7, with 7 positions matching TRBD1. V lost 0 bases, J lost 1 base, and 7 bases stayed unmatched. The CDR3 is 16 residues long. The germline gives CDR1 SGHKS, CDR2 YYEKEE (reference sequence). The CDR3 loop is CASSLVVNRGSYEQYF. CDR3 DNA sequence: TGTGCCAGCAGCTTGGTGGTTAACAGGGGTTCCTACGAGCAGTACTTC.